This is a list of T cell receptor beta chains from one sample in a study of T cells in Graves' hyperthyroidism and ophthalmopathy. TCRdb itself ran the multiplex PCR reads through MiXCR, one entry per CDR3 protein. The data contain 620,000 or so distinct CDR3 sequences, about 15% of them singletons. Sequences were obtained from blood. Receptors originate from a woman aged 45-65 years with Graves' ophthalmopathy. CDR3s include the opening cysteine and the closing phenylalanine or tryptophan. D genes are given only for firm matches. Expanded clones get a size class; other rows say once, few or many, or leave the size out.

j_gene,abundance,v_gene,d_gene,CDR3nt,CDR3aa
TRBJ2-1,few,TRBV28,TRBD2,TGTGCCAGCAGTCCCCCTAGCGGGAGGGCCGGTGAGCAGTTCTTC,CASSPPSGRAGEQFF
TRBJ1-1,many,TRBV7-3,TRBD1,TGTGCCAGCAGCTTAATGGACAGGGGCTCTGAAGCTTTCTTT,CASSLMDRGSEAFF
TRBJ2-1,many,TRBV4-1,-,TGCGCCAGCAGCCAAGTAAGGAACAATGAGCAGTTCTTC,CASSQVRNNEQFF
TRBJ2-1,-,TRBV7-9,TRBD1,TGTGCCAGCAGGCGGTCCGGGACAGGGGACAATGAGCAGTTCTTC,CASRRSGTGDNEQFF
TRBJ1-2,few,TRBV19,-,TGTGCCAGTAGTCCTACCACAACGAGAAACTATGGCTACACCTTC,CASSPTTTRNYGYTF
TRBJ2-3,-,TRBV7-3,-,TGTGCCAGCAGCCCACAGGTAGCGCCAGATACGCAGTATTTT,CASSPQVAPDTQYF
TRBJ1-2,-,TRBV20-1,-,TGCAGTGCTAGAGTCCTCGATGGCTACACCTTC,CSARVLDGYTF
TRBJ2-1,many,TRBV6-2/TRBV6-3,TRBD2,TGTGCCAGCAGTATTGGCGGGAGCAATGAGCAGTTCTTC,CASSIGGSNEQFF
TRBJ2-5,few,TRBV7-8,TRBD2,TGTGCCAGCAGCTTAGTTCCAGCGGGAGGGCAAGAGACCCAGTACTTC,CASSLVPAGGQETQYF
TRBJ1-6,-,TRBV28,-,TGTGCCAGCAGTCGGACAGCAATTAATTCACCCCTCCACTTT,CASSRTAINSPLHF
TRBJ1-2,many,TRBV27,TRBD1,TGTGCCAGCAGTTCTTACAGGGGGGATGGCTACACCTTC,CASSSYRGDGYTF
TRBJ2-7,few,TRBV3-1,TRBD1,TGTGCCAGCAGCCCGACAGGGTTTAGCGAGCAGTACTTC,CASSPTGFSEQYF
TRBJ1-1,many,TRBV2,-,TGTGCCAGCAGTGAAGGGGAGGGGGACGACACTGAAGCTTTCTTT,CASSEGEGDDTEAFF
TRBJ2-1,many,TRBV28,TRBD2,TGTGCCAGCAGTCCGACTGGGACTAGCGGTTACAATGAGCAGTTCTTC,CASSPTGTSGYNEQFF
TRBJ1-5,few,TRBV7-2,-,TGTGCCAGCAGCTTAGAGGCGGCACAGCCCCAGCATTTT,CASSLEAAQPQHF
TRBJ1-4,many,TRBV7-9,TRBD1,TGTGCCAGCAGCTCACCGGGACAGACTAATGAAAAACTGTTTTTT,CASSSPGQTNEKLFF
TRBJ1-3,few,TRBV7-9,-,TGTGCCAGCAGCTTAAGGACACCTGGCGTCACCATATATTTT,CASSLRTPGVTIYF
TRBJ2-1,-,TRBV11-2,-,TGTGCCAGCAGCACCGGCAGGCGGGGAAGCTCCTACAATGAGCAGTTCTTC,CASSTGRRGSSYNEQFF
TRBJ2-1,many,TRBV7-2,TRBD1,TGTGCCAGCAGCTTAGGACAGGGCGTAGATGAGCAGTTCTTC,CASSLGQGVDEQFF
TRBJ2-2,many,TRBV28,-,TGTGCCAGCAGTTTCGGGCAGGGTCTCACCGGGGAGCTGTTTTTT,CASSFGQGLTGELFF
TRBJ2-7,-,TRBV11-1,-,TGTGCCAGCAGCCGAGGGCAGGGGCACTCCTACGAGCAGTACTTC,CASSRGQGHSYEQYF
TRBJ1-2,few,TRBV27,-,TGTGCCAGCAGTCCAGGAGGGTCTCCCCTTAACTATGGCTACACCTTC,CASSPGGSPLNYGYTF
TRBJ1-5,few,TRBV20-1,TRBD1,TGCAGTGCTAGAGGGGGACAGGGATATGAGCCCCAGCATTTT,CSARGGQGYEPQHF
TRBJ2-1,few,TRBV12-3/TRBV12-4,-,TGTGCCAGCAGTCTCACCCACAGGGATAGCGAGCAGTTCTTC,CASSLTHRDSEQFF
TRBJ2-3,-,TRBV29-1,-,TGCAGCGTTGAGGGCAGGGTATCAGATACGCAGTATTTT,CSVEGRVSDTQYF
TRBJ2-7,many,TRBV7-9,-,TGTGCCAGCAGCAGGGACGGAGTCTACGAGCAGTACTTC,CASSRDGVYEQYF
TRBJ2-5,-,TRBV6-2/TRBV6-3,-,TGTGCCAGCAGTTTAGTCGTAAAGACCCAGTACTTC,CASSLVVKTQYF
TRBJ2-7,few,TRBV27,TRBD1,TGTGCCAGCAGACGACAGGGCCCTCTTTCCTACGAGCAGTACTTC,CASRRQGPLSYEQYF
TRBJ2-5,many,TRBV29-1,-,TGCAGCGTTTGGAGGCCAAAGTACCAAGAGACCCAGTACTTC,CSVWRPKYQETQYF
TRBJ2-1,many,TRBV20-1,-,TGCAGTGCTAGAGAGGAGGGCGGGGTCTACAATGAGCAGTTCTTC,CSAREEGGVYNEQFF
TRBJ2-3,-,TRBV5-4,TRBD1,TGTGCCAGCAGCTCGGGACAGCAACCGATCACAGATACGCAGTATTTT,CASSSGQQPITDTQYF
TRBJ2-1,-,TRBV28,-,TGTGCCAGCAGTTTATGGTCGCATGAGCAGTTCTTC,CASSLWSHEQFF
TRBJ2-3,many,TRBV2,-,TGTGCCAGCAGCGCGATCACGCAGTATTTT,CASSAITQYF
TRBJ2-1,many,TRBV3-1,-,TGTGCCAGCAGCCAGGATAGGGGGGGACACAATGAGCAGTTCTTC,CASSQDRGGHNEQFF
TRBJ2-7,many,TRBV2,-,TGTGCCAGCAGCCCGACAGTCTCCTACGAGCAGTACTTC,CASSPTVSYEQYF
TRBJ2-5,many,TRBV18,-,TGTGCCAGCTCACCAACTCCAGGACAAGAGACCCAGTACTTC,CASSPTPGQETQYF
TRBJ2-5,many,TRBV30,-,TGTGCCTGGAGTGATGGGATCCAAGAGACCCAGTACTTC,CAWSDGIQETQYF
TRBJ2-1,few,TRBV30,-,TGTGCCTGGATACCGCTGACGGGCTCCTACGATGAGCAGTTCTTC,CAWIPLTGSYDEQFF
TRBJ1-1,many,TRBV6-2/TRBV6-3,TRBD1,TGTGCCAGCAGTTACGAGAACGGGGGACAGCACTACCTTAACACTGAAGCTTTCTTT,CASSYENGGQHYLNTEAFF
TRBJ2-1,many,TRBV5-1,-,TGCGCCAGCAGCTCATTGGGAATCTACAATGAGCAGTTCTTC,CASSSLGIYNEQFF
TRBJ2-1,many,TRBV20-1,TRBD2,TGCAGTGCTAGAGGAGGACTAGCGGGAAGCTATGAGCAGTTCTTC,CSARGGLAGSYEQFF